This TCR beta chain appears in the sequencing data of a study of shared clonotypes between healthy human individuals. Replicate PCRs for sorted subsets used around 200 ng DNA; this equaled 25,000 to 35,000 T cell genomes. Data came from immunoSEQ multiplex PCR; TCRdb stores just in-frame clones and leaves some out. The sample contains about 2.2 million clones, 93% of which appear only once. This clone was recorded only once. Terminally differentiated effector memory CD45RA+ cells were left out of the naive CD8 fraction, which was CD45RO-negative and positively selected for CCR7. Germline CDR1 and CDR2: LNHNV and YYDKDF (reference sequence). V trimming: 4 bases; J trimming: 7 bases; junction bases outside the gene matches: 15. This CDR3 is built from 16 residues.

The sequenced sample was naive CD8+ T cells from PBMCs. This receptor was obtained from a man aged 18 to 35 in good health. Some clones in this sample may be carry-over from other donors' samples. This chain joins TRBV15 and TRBJ1-2; 7 bases match TRBD1. DNA of the CDR3: TGTGCCACCAGCACTAACCCGAGCGAGGGGGCGATTGGCTACACCTTC. This gives the protein CATSTNPSEGAIGYTF.